This T cell receptor (beta chain) emerged from a study of blood T cells in healthy people across ages. Using a J-beta primer mix together with a sample-barcoded 5' primer, a second PCR was run for roughly 7 to 11 cycles. Each CDR3 protein gets one entry after TCRdb re-called the 5' RACE reads with MiXCR. The profile covers 1 million or so distinct CDR3 sequences, with roughly a quarter appearing a single time and less than 0.85% taken by the ten largest. Germline lookup yields CDR1 SGHAT and CDR2 FQNNGV. V lost 7 bases and J lost 2, with 13 bases in between. The CDR3 loop spans 14 amino acids. The sample holds a few counts of this clonotype. This same sample was also part of a study on T cells of mothers and their children. This second study notes: Donors were a few healthy Caucasian mothers and their six children. In each mother, TCR beta CDR3 reads exceeded 9.5 million; in each child, they numbered approximately 3 million. A slight, non-significant increase in overlap was found for related mother-child pairs relative to unrelated pairs.

This sequence originates from a girl aged 2 to 9 in good health. V usage is TRBV11-2 and J usage is TRBJ2-3; the D is unclear. The specimen was blood. The CDR3 DNA is TGTGCCAGCACCCCCTTTGGCGTCACAGATACGCAGTATTTT. Encoded protein: CASTPFGVTDTQYF.